This T cell receptor beta chain was retrieved from a study of cytomegalovirus exposure and HLA in healthy donors. Findings of the study overall: The authors enumerated some 160 TCR beta chains as linked to cytomegalovirus. Later analysis showed most CMV-associated TCR beta chains appearing HLA-restricted.

CDR3 size: 12 residues. Trimming took off 9 bases at V and 2 bases at J, with 11 bases between the two ends. Per the germline V gene, CDR1 is MNHEY and CDR2 is SVGAGI. A word on this clone: Its antigen is not identified.

13 Jbeta primers and 60 Vbeta primers were used for the PCR. TCRdb's table, derived via immunoSEQ multiplex PCR, lists solely in-frame clones and lacks some. This repertoire shows 60,000 or so clones, roughly 77% found once; its top ten account for roughly 25%. Sequenced input: PBMCs. The TCR was taken from a woman in her thirties or forties in good health and CMV-seropositive. This chain links TRBV6-5 with TRBJ2-7; weak D call: TRBD2 (5 bases). The CDR3 DNA follows: TGTGCCAGGATTGGGCGGGCCTACGAGCAGTACTTC. This encodes CARIGRAYEQYF.